This T cell receptor (beta chain) was sequenced for a study of beta chain features in type 1 diabetes. Study at large: Similarity in age, gender and cell yields was seen between patients and healthy donors. Study results and limitations: Shorter TCRB CDR3s, moderately but significantly so, marked every one of the four CD4+ subsets in Type 1 diabetes patients. Researchers reported that naive, central memory and Treg TCRB repertoires appeared more similar in patients than in healthy donors.

As every portion of the isolated RNA was reverse transcribed, the sequencing read expressed TCRB transcripts. Deep immunoSEQ sequencing covered naive, central memory and regulatory T cell samples. Clones were sequenced by immunoSEQ multiplex PCR, and TCRdb holds only the in-frame ones, with some missing. The sample lists 250,000 to 300,000 clones, roughly 24% occurring once. This clone has a handful of counts. Its antigen is not identified. CD45RO/CCR7/CD25/CD127/CD95/CD27 separated CD4+ naive, central memory, regulatory and stem cell-like memory cells by sorting. This receptor was identified in a woman in her thirties with type 1 diabetes. Sequencing used naive CD4+ T cells from blood.

CDR3 nucleotide sequence: TGTGCCAGCAGTCGGGGAATAGCCTACGAGCAGTACTTC. It yields the protein CASSRGIAYEQYF. The chain recombines TRBV25-1 with TRBJ2-7; D is perhaps TRBD2 (5 bases). This CDR3 region has 13 residues. V dropped 5 bases and J dropped 2 bases, with 10 bases sitting between them. CDR1 and CDR2 from the germline V gene are MGHDK and SYGVNS.